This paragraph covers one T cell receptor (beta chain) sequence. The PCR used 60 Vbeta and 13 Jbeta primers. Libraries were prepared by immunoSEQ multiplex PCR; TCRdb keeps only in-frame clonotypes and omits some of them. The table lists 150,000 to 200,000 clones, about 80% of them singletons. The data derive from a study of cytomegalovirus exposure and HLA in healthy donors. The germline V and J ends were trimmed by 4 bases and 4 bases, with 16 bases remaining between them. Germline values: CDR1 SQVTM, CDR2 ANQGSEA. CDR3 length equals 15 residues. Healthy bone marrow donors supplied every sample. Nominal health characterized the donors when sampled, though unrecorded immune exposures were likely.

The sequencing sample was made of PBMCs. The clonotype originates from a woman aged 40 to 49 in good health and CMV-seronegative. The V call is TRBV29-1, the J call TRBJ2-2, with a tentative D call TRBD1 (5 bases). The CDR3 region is CSVAGRGRGTGELFF. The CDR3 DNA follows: TGCAGCGTTGCGGGTAGGGGCAGAGGCACCGGGGAGCTGTTTTTT.